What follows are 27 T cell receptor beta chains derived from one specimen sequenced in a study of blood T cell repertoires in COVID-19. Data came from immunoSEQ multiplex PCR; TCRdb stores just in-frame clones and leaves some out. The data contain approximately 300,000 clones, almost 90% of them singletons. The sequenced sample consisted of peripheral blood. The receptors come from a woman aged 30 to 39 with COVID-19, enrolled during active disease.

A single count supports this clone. The CDR3, as DNA: TGTGCCAGCAGCCAAGAGTTTGGGGCAAACGGCAATGAGCAGTTCTTC. Translated: CASSQEFGANGNEQFF. V gene TRBV3-1 (or the pseudogene TRBV3-2) combines with J gene TRBJ2-1; weak D call: TRBD1 (5 bases). This CDR3 spans 16 amino acids. Germline CDR1 is LGHDT and CDR2 is YNNKEL (reference sequence). The ends were cut back, 0 bases at V and 6 bases at J, with 15 bases in the middle.

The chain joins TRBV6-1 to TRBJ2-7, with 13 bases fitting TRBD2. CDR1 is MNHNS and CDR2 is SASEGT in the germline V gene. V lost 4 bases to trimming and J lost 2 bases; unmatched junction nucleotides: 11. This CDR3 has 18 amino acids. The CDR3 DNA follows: TGTGCCAGCAGTGCAAGATTGACTAGCGGGAGGCCCGCCTACGAGCAGTACTTC. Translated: CASSARLTSGRPAYEQYF.

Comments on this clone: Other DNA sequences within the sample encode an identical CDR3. CDR3 amino acids: CASSPGSSGNTIYF. The CDR3 coding sequence is TGTGCCAGCTCCCCGGGGAGCTCTGGAAACACCATATATTTT. The chain recombines TRBV18 with TRBJ1-3; D is unresolved. The germline gives CDR1 KGHSH, CDR2 LQKENI. The CDR3 extends over 14 amino acids. Trimming took off 6 bases at V and 0 bases at J, with 9 bases between the two ends.

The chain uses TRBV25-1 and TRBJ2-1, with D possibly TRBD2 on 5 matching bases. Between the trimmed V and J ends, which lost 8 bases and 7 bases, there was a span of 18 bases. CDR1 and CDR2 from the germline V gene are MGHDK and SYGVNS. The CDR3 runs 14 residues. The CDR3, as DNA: TGTGCCAGCGGTCGCCGGGGTTATAGTAATGAGCAGTTCTTC. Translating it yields CASGRRGYSNEQFF.

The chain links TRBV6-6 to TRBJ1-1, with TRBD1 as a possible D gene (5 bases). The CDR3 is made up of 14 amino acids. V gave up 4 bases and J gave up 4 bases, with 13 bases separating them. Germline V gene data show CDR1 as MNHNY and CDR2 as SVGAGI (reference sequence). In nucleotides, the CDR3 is TGTGCCAGCAGTTTTAAACCAGGGCTCACTGAAGCTTTCTTT. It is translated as CASSFKPGLTEAFF.

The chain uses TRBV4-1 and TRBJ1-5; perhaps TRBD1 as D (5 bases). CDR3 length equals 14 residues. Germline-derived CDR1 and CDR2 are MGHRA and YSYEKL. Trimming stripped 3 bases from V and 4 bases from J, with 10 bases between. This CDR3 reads CASSHEGRNQPQHF. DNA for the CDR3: TGCGCCAGCAGCCATGAGGGGAGGAATCAGCCCCAGCATTTT.

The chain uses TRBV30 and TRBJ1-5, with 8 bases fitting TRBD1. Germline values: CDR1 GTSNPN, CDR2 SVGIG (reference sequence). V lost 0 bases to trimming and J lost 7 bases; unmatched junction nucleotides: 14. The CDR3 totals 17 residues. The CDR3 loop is CAWSVLGTGNSGQPQHF. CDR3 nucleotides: TGTGCCTGGAGTGTACTCGGGACAGGAAATAGCGGACAGCCCCAGCATTTT. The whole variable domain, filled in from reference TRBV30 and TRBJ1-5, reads SQTIHQWPATLVQPVGSPLSLECTVEGTSNPNLYWYRQAAGRGLQLLFYSVGIGQISSEVPQNLSASRPQDRQFILSSKKLLLSDSGFYLCAWSVLGTGNSGQPQHFGDGTRLSIL.

This CDR3 is CASTLNNYEQYF. The CDR3 nucleotides are TGTGCCAGTACCCTCAACAACTACGAGCAGTACTTC. The rearrangement joins TRBV28 to TRBJ2-7, with D uncertain. Germline CDR1 reads MDHEN; CDR2 reads SYDVKM. V was pared by 9 bases and J by 3 bases, with 12 bases between. This CDR3 region has 12 residues.

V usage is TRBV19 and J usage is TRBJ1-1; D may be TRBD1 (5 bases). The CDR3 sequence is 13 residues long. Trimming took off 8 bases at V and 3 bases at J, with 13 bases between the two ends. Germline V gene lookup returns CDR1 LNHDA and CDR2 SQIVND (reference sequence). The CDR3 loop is CASAGTGDTEAFF. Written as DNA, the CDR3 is TGTGCCAGTGCCGGGACGGGGGACACTGAAGCTTTCTTT.

CDR3 in amino acids: CASSFYKGAFYEQYF. The CDR3 DNA reads as TGTGCCAGCAGTTTTTATAAGGGGGCGTTTTACGAGCAGTACTTC. The chain couples TRBV28 to TRBJ2-7, with 7 bases lining up with TRBD1. This CDR3 has 15 residues. The germline V gene encodes CDR1 MDHEN and CDR2 SYDVKM. V shed 3 bases, J shed 4 bases, and the junction held 9 bases outside the gene matches. The full variable domain, with the rest looked up from reference TRBV28 and TRBJ2-7, is DVKVTQSSRYLVKRTGEKVFLECVQDMDHENMFWYRQDPGLGLRLIYFSYDVKMKEKGDIPEGYSVSREKKERFSLILESASTNQTSMYLCASSFYKGAFYEQYFGPGTRLTVT.

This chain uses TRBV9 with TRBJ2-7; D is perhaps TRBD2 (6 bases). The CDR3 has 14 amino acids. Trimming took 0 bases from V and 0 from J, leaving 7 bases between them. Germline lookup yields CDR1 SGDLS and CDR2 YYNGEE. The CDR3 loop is CASSVGRGSYEQYF. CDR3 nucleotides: TGTGCCAGCAGCGTAGGGAGGGGCTCCTACGAGCAGTACTTC.

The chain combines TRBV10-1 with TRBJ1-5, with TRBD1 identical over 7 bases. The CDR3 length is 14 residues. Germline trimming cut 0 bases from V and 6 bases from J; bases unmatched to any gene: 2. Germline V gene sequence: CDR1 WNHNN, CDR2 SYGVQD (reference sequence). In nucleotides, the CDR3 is TGCGCCAGCAGTGAGTCGACAGGGATTCAGCCCCAGCATTTT. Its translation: CASSESTGIQPQHF.

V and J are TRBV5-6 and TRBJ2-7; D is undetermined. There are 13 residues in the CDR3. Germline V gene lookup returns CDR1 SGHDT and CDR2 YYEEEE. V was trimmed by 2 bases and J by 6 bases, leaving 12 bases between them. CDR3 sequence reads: CASSFMALAEQYF. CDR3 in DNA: TGTGCCAGCAGCTTCATGGCCCTCGCCGAGCAGTACTTC.

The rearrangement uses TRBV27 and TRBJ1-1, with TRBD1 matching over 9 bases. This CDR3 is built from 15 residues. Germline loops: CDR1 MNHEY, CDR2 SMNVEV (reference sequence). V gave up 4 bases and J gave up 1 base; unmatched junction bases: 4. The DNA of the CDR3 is TGTGCCAGCAGTTCCTGGACAGGGGCGAACACTGAAGCTTTCTTT. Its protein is CASSSWTGANTEAFF.

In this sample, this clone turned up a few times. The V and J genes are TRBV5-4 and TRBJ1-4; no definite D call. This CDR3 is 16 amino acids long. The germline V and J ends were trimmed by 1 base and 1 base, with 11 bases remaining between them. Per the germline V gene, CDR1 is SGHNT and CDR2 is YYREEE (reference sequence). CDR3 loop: CASSLRQEVTNEKLFF. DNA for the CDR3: TGTGCCAGCAGCTTGCGGCAGGAGGTAACTAATGAAAAACTGTTTTTT.

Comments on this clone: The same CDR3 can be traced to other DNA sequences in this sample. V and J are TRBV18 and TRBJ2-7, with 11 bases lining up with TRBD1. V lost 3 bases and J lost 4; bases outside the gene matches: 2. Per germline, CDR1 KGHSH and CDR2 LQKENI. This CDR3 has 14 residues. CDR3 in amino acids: CASSPGQGAYEQYF. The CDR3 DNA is TGTGCCAGCTCACCTGGACAGGGGGCATACGAGCAGTACTTC.

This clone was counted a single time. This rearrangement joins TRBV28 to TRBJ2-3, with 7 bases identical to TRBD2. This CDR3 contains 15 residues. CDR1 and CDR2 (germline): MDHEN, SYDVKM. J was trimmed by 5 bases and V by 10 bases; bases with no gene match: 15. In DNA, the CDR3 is TGTGCCACCACCGGTGCGGGAGCCCCGGGAGATACGCAGTATTTT. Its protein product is CATTGAGAPGDTQYF.

The DNA for the CDR3 is TGTGCCAGCAGCCGTAGCGGGAGTTACGAGCAGTACTTC. This codes for CASSRSGSYEQYF. The rearrangement joins TRBV28 to TRBJ2-7, with 9 nucleotides matching TRBD2. Germline V gene data show CDR1 as MDHEN and CDR2 as SYDVKM. CDR3 length equals 13 residues. Trimming cost V 6 bases and J 4 bases; bases outside gene matches: 4.

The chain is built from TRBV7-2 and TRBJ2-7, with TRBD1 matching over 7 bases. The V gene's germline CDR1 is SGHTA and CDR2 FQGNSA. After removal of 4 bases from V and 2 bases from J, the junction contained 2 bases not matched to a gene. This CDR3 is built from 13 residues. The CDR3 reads CASSSGQPYEQYF. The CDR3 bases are TGTGCCAGCAGCTCGGGACAGCCCTACGAGCAGTACTTC. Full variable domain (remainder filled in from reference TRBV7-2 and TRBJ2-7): GAGVSQSPSNKVTEKGKDVELRCDPISGHTALYWYRQSLGQGLEFLIYFQGNSAPDKSGLPSDRFSAERTGGSVSTLTIQRTQQEDSAVYLCASSSGQPYEQYFGPGTRLTVT.

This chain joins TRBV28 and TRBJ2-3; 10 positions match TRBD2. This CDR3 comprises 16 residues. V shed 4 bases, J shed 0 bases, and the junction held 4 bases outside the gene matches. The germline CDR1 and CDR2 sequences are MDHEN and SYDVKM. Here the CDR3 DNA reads TGTGCCAGCAGTTGGACTAGCGGTTCTAGCACAGATACGCAGTATTTT. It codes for CASSWTSGSSTDTQYF.

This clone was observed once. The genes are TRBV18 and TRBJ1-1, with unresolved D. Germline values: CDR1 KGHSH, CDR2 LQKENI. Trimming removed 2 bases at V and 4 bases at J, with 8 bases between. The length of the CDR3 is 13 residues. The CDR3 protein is CASSPGGSTEAFF. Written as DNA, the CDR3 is TGTGCCAGCTCACCAGGTGGGAGCACTGAAGCTTTCTTT.

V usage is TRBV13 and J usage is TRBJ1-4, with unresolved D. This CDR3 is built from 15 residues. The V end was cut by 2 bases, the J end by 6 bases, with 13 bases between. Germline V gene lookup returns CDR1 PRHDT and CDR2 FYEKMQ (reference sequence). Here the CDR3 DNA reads TGTGCCAGCAGCTTATCAGCCAGGCTGGATGAAAAACTGTTTTTT. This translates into CASSLSARLDEKLFF.

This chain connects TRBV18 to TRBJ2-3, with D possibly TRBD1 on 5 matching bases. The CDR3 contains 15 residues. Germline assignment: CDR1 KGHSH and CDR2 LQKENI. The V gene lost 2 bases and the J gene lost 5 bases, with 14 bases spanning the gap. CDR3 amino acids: CASSPVFQGLDTQYF. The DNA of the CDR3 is TGTGCCAGCTCACCAGTATTTCAGGGATTAGATACGCAGTATTTT.

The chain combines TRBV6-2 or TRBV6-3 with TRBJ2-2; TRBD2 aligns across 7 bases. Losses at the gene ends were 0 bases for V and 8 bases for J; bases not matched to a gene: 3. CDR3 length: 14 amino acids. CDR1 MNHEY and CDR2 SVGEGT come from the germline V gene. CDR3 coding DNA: TGTGCCAGCAGTTACTCGACTAGCTATGGGGAGCTGTTTTTT. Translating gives CASSYSTSYGELFF.

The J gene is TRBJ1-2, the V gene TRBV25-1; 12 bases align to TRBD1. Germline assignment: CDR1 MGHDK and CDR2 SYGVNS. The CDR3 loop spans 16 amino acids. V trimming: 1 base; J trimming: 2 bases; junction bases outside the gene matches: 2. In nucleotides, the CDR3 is TGTGCCAGCAGTGAATTCGGGACAGGGGGCAACTATGGCTACACCTTC. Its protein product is CASSEFGTGGNYGYTF.

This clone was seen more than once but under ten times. CDR3 nucleotide sequence: TGTGCCAGCAGCGTAGTATCCGGGAGGGCCCCCGGGGAGCTGTTTTTT. It encodes CASSVVSGRAPGELFF. J is TRBJ2-2 and V is TRBV9; TRBD2 matches at 8 bases. CDR3 size: 16 residues. With 0 bases clipped from V and 6 bases from J, the junction kept 7 bases outside the gene matches. CDR1 and CDR2 (germline): SGDLS, YYNGEE. The full variable domain, its missing parts supplied by reference TRBV9 and TRBJ2-2, is DSGVTQTPKHLITATGQRVTLRCSPRSGDLSVYWYQQSLDQGLQFLIQYYNGEERAKGNILERFSAQQFPDLHSELNLSSLELGDSALYFCASSVVSGRAPGELFFGEGSRLTVL.

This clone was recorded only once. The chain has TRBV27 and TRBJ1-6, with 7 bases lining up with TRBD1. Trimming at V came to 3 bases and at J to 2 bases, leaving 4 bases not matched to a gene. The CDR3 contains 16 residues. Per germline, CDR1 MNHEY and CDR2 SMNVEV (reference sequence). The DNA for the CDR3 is TGTGCCAGCAGTTTCCTCGACAGGGCCTATAATTCACCCCTCCACTTT. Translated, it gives CASSFLDRAYNSPLHF.